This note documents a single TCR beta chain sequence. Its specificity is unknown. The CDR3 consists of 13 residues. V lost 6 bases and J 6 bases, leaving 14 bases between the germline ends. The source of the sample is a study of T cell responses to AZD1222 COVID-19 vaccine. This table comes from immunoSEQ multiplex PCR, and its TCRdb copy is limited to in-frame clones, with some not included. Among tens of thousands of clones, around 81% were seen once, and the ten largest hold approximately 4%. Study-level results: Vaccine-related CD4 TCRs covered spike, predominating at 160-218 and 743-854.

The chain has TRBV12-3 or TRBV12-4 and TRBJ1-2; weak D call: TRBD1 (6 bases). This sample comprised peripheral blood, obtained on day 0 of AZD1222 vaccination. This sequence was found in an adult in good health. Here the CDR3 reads CASSTWGGHGYTF. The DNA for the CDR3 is TGTGCCAGCAGCACCTGGGGGGGGCATGGCTACACCTTC.